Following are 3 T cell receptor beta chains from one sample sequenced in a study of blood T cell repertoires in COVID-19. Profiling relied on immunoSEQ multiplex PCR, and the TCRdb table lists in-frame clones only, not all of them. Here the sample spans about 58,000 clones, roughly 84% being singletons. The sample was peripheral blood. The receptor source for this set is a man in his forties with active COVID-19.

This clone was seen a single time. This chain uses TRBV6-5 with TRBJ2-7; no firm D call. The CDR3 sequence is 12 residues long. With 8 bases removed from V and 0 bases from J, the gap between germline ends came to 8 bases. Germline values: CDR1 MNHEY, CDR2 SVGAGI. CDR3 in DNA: TGTGCCAGCGCGGTCAACTCCTACGAGCAGTACTTC. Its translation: CASAVNSYEQYF.

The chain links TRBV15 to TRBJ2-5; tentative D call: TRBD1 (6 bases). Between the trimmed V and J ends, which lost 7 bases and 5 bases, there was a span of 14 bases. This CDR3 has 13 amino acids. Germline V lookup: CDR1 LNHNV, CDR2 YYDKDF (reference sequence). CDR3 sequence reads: CATTPGTPETQYF. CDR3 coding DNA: TGTGCCACCACCCCCGGGACACCCGAGACCCAGTACTTC.

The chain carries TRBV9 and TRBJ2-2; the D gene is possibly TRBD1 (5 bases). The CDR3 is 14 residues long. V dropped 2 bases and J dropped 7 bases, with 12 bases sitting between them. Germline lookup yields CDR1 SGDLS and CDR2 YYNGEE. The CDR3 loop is CASSVGPRDGELFF. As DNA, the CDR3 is TGTGCCAGCAGCGTCGGACCCAGGGACGGGGAGCTGTTTTTT.